Listed here are 10 T cell receptor beta chains from one sample, sequenced in a study of T cell responses to AZD1222 COVID-19 vaccine. The repertoire was sequenced with immunoSEQ multiplex PCR; TCRdb's copy has only in-frame clones and lacks some. The profile shows around 120,000 clones, around 93% of them singletons. The sample here was peripheral blood, taken on day 0 of AZD1222 vaccination. Source of these receptors: an adult in good health.

This clone was seen just once. This rearrangement joins TRBV29-1 to TRBJ1-1; no reliable D call. The V gene lost 5 bases and the J gene lost 0 bases, with 13 bases spanning the gap. CDR1 SQVTM and CDR2 ANQGSEA come from the germline V gene. The CDR3 totals 14 residues. In DNA, the CDR3 is TGCAGCGTTTCCCAGGCGGCGGTGAACACTGAAGCTTTCTTT. It codes for CSVSQAAVNTEAFF.

Here the CDR3 DNA reads TGTGCCAGCAGCAAAATTCCAAACCCACCGAAACCGGGGAGCTCCTACAATGAGCAGTTCTTC. Translated: CASSKIPNPPKPGSSYNEQFF. V usage is TRBV21-1 and J usage is TRBJ2-1; TRBD2, the table's D call, lacks a check against the DNA. TRBV21-1 is listed as a pseudogene. This CDR3 spans 21 amino acids.

Only one count was recorded for this clone. The chain joins TRBV6-5 to TRBJ1-5; no clear D. Germline CDR1 is MNHEY and CDR2 is SVGAGI. This CDR3 region has 14 residues. V shed 8 bases and J shed 0 bases, with 11 bases lying between them. CDR3 bases: TGTGCCAGCGAGGGAGGTTATAGCAATCAGCCCCAGCATTTT. Its translation: CASEGGYSNQPQHF.

V and J are TRBV7-3 and TRBJ1-5; D ambiguous. This CDR3 has 14 residues. The germline gives CDR1 SGHTA, CDR2 FQGTGA. V was trimmed by 6 bases and J by 5 bases, leaving 14 bases between them. CDR3 coding DNA: TGTGCCAGCAGTAGGTGGCACGGAGATCAGCCCCAGCATTTT. It translates to CASSRWHGDQPQHF.

The chain recombines TRBV5-4 with TRBJ2-1; D tentatively reads TRBD1 or TRBD2 (5 bases each). The CDR3 sequence is 16 residues long. The ends were cut back, 2 bases at V and 0 bases at J, with 12 bases in the middle. CDR1 and CDR2 from the germline V gene are SGHNT and YYREEE (reference sequence). The CDR3 loop is CASSLGAGSSYNEQFF. The CDR3, as DNA: TGTGCCAGCAGCTTAGGGGCGGGTAGCTCCTACAATGAGCAGTTCTTC. The whole variable domain, filled in from reference TRBV5-4 and TRBJ2-1, reads ETGVTQSPTHLIKTRGQQVTLRCSSQSGHNTVSWYQQALGQGPQFIFQYYREEENGRGNFPPRFSGLQFPNYSSELNVNALELDDSALYLCASSLGAGSSYNEQFFGPGTRLTVL.

The chain links TRBV4-2 to TRBJ2-7; D not resolved. Between the trimmed V and J ends, which lost 4 bases and 2 bases, there was a span of 9 bases. CDR3 length: 13 residues. The germline gives CDR1 LGHNA, CDR2 YNFKEQ. This CDR3 reads CASSPFATYEQYF. CDR3 sequence (DNA): TGTGCCAGCAGCCCCTTCGCAACCTACGAGCAGTACTTC.

The J gene is TRBJ1-4, the V gene TRBV9; no definite D call. The CDR3 totals 13 residues. Looked up from germline, CDR1 is SGDLS and CDR2 is YYNGEE. V lost 0 bases and J 6 bases, leaving 6 bases between the germline ends. In DNA form, the CDR3 reads TGTGCCAGCAGCGTAGGGCAGGATGAAAAACTGTTTTTT. Translation gives CASSVGQDEKLFF.

The chain carries TRBV12-3 or TRBV12-4 and TRBJ1-1; D is unresolved. V was clipped by 4 bases and J by 1 base, with 7 bases between them. The CDR3 sequence is 13 residues long. The CDR3 DNA sequence: TGTGCCAGCAGTTCTAACAGGAACACTGAAGCTTTCTTT. As protein: CASSSNRNTEAFF.

The rearrangement uses TRBV24-1 and TRBJ1-5, with 7 positions matching TRBD1. The germline V gene encodes CDR1 KGHDR and CDR2 SFDVKD. V lost 5 bases, J lost 5 bases, and 2 bases stayed unmatched. The CDR3 is made up of 13 amino acids. The CDR3 bases are TGTGCCACCAGTGCTACAGGGGATCAGCCCCAGCATTTT. Its protein is CATSATGDQPQHF.

This chain joins TRBV5-1 and TRBJ2-7, with TRBD2 matching 7 bases. CDR1 and CDR2 (germline): SGHRS, YFSETQ. Losses at the gene ends were 1 base for V and 3 bases for J; bases not matched to a gene: 4. The length of the CDR3 is 14 residues. The CDR3 DNA follows: TGCGCCAGCAGCTTGATTAGCGGGTTCTACGAGCAGTACTTC. This gives the protein CASSLISGFYEQYF.